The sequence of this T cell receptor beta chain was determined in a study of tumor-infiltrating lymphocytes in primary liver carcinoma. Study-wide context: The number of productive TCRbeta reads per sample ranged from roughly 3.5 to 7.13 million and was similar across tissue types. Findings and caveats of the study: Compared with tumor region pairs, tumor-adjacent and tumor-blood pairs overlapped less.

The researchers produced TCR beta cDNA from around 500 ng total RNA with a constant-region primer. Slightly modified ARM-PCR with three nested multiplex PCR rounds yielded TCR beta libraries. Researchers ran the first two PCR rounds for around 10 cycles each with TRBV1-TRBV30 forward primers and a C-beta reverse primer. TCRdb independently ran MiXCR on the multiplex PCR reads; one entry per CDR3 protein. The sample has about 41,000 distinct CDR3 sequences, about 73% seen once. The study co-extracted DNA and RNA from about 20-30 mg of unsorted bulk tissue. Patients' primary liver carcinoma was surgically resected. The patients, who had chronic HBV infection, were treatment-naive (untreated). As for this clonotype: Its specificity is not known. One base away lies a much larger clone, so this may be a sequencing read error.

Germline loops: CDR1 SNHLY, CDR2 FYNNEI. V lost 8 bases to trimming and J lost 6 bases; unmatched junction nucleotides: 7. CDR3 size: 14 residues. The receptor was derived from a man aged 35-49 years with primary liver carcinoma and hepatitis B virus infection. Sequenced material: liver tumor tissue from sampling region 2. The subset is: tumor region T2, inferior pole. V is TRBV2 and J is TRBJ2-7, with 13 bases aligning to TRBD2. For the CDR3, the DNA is TGTGCCAGCTGCGGGACTAGCGGGACTCTCGAGCAGTACTTC. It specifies CASCGTSGTLEQYF.